The rows below give T cell receptor beta chains drawn from one sample of a study of control samples from healthy donors and cancer patients. The repertoire was sequenced with immunoSEQ multiplex PCR; TCRdb's copy has only in-frame clones and lacks some. The sample contains about 110,000 clones, 90% of which appear only once. The sample consisted of blood. These receptors all stem from a human donor in good health. The donor label of this sample is uncertain. Both conserved end residues are part of each CDR3. Fields, in order: clone size, D gene, J gene, V gene, CDR3 protein, CDR3 DNA. D genes are given only for firm matches. The size entry is marked missing in some rows and otherwise reads once, few, many or a size class.

>-|-|TRBJ1-1|TRBV7-6
CASSLARGGEAFF
TGTGCCAGCAGCTTAGCGAGGGGGGGTGAAGCTTTCTTT
>once|-|TRBJ2-3|TRBV7-9
CASSLGRGARDTQYF
TGTGCCAGCAGCTTAGGTAGGGGCGCTCGGGATACGCAGTATTTT
>once|TRBD1|TRBJ1-2|TRBV5-1
CASSEQGAGYGYTF
TGCGCCAGCAGCGAACAGGGGGCGGGCTATGGCTACACCTTC
>-|-|TRBJ2-5|TRBV2
CASRRRLREETQYF
TGTGCCAGCAGGAGGAGACTCAGGGAAGAGACCCAGTACTTC
>-|-|TRBJ1-1|TRBV3-1/TRBV3-2
CASSQDWQYTEAFF
TGTGCCAGCAGCCAAGATTGGCAGTACACTGAAGCTTTCTTT
>once|-|TRBJ2-3|TRBV28
CATGRDSTDTQYF
TGTGCCACCGGCCGGGACAGCACAGATACGCAGTATTTT
>-|TRBD1|TRBJ1-2|TRBV6-5
CASRDTGVDGYTF
TGTGCCAGCAGGGATACAGGGGTGGACGGCTACACCTTC
>-|TRBD1|TRBJ2-3|TRBV5-6
CASSWGQGFTDTQYF
TGTGCCAGCAGCTGGGGACAGGGATTCACAGATACGCAGTATTTT
>-|-|TRBJ1-1|TRBV19
CASSPGAGRNTEAFF
TGTGCCAGTAGCCCCGGTGCGGGGCGGAACACTGAAGCTTTCTTT
>-|TRBD1|TRBJ1-2|TRBV19
CASRRPGQGMESYTF
TGTGCCAGTAGGCGACCGGGACAGGGGATGGAAAGCTACACCTTC
>-|-|TRBJ1-2|TRBV12-3/TRBV12-4
CASSLNGYTF
TGTGCCAGCAGTTTAAATGGCTACACCTTC
>once|TRBD1|TRBJ1-2|TRBV7-2
CASSFGGTGGAYGYTF
TGTGCCAGCAGCTTTGGCGGGACAGGGGGCGCCTATGGCTACACCTTC
>once|-|TRBJ1-2|TRBV14
CASSQDVTGDNYGYTF
TGTGCCAGCAGCCAAGATGTGACAGGTGATAACTATGGCTACACCTTC
>-|TRBD1|TRBJ2-6|TRBV11-2
CASSFLTGAGANVLTF
TGTGCCAGCAGCTTCCTTACAGGGGCCGGGGCCAACGTCCTGACTTTC
>-|-|TRBJ2-2|TRBV9
CASSAPSSGELFF
TGTGCCAGCAGCGCCCCTTCTAGCGGGGAGCTGTTTTTT
>-|-|TRBJ2-5|TRBV2
CASKWNRGGEETQYF
TGTGCCAGCAAGTGGAACCGGGGAGGAGAAGAGACCCAGTACTTC
>-|-|TRBJ2-2|TRBV9
CASSVGAGRSTGELFF
TGTGCCAGCAGCGTAGGGGCAGGCCGTAGCACCGGGGAGCTGTTTTTT
>-|-|TRBJ1-6|TRBV5-1
CASSLQGSNSPLHF
TGCGCCAGCAGCTTGCAGGGTAGTAATTCACCCCTCCACTTT
>-|-|TRBJ2-6|TRBV9
CASSDPTGSGANVLTF
TGTGCCAGCAGTGACCCCACGGGCTCTGGGGCCAACGTCCTGACTTTC
>-|-|TRBJ1-1|TRBV18
CASSPGANTEAFF
TGTGCCAGCTCACCAGGGGCGAACACTGAAGCTTTCTTT
>-|-|TRBJ1-1|TRBV27
CASSSRRAGTGEAFF
TGTGCCAGCAGTTCACGACGGGCCGGGACGGGAGAAGCTTTCTTT
>-|-|TRBJ1-1|TRBV10-3
CAISEGAALTGPEAFF
TGTGCCATCAGTGAGGGAGCGGCTCTGACGGGGCCTGAAGCTTTCTTT